The 30 T cell receptor beta chains below all came from one sample that was sequenced in a study of a mutant IDH1 vaccine in newly diagnosed glioma. These TCRs are of unknown antigen specificity. Method: immunoSEQ multiplex PCR; TCRdb's copy keeps in-frame clones and lacks some. The sample has tens of thousands of clones, about 89% seen once. Time point in this sample: week 23, last vaccination. Every single dose of the vaccine, 300 ug of mutant IDH1 20-mer peptide, came with topical imiquimod. The input for sequencing was PBMCs, taken from a glioma patient whose treatment included an IDH1 peptide vaccine. Every receptor here comes from a man aged 35-49 years with glioma.

The V gene is TRBV6-5, the J gene TRBJ2-2, with a weak D call TRBD1 (5 bases). CDR3 size: 14 residues. Germline loops: CDR1 MNHEY, CDR2 SVGAGI. Between the trimmed V and J ends, which lost 5 bases and 4 bases, there was a span of 11 bases. The CDR3 spells CASSLQGVTGELFF. CDR3 DNA: TGTGCCAGCAGTCTACAAGGGGTCACCGGGGAGCTGTTTTTT.

The rearrangement uses TRBV27 and TRBJ2-7; TRBD2 might be the D (6 bases). Germline-derived CDR1 and CDR2 are MNHEY and SMNVEV (reference sequence). The CDR3 extends over 14 amino acids. Trimming cost V 6 bases and J 6 bases, with 18 bases left between them. The DNA of the CDR3 is TGTGCCAGCAGCTCTTCCCGGGCAGCGGGCGAGCAGTACTTC. This sequence encodes CASSSSRAAGEQYF.

A single count supports this clone. The V gene is TRBV7-8, the J gene TRBJ2-5; D could derive from TRBD1 or TRBD2 (5 bases each). CDR1 SGHVS and CDR2 FQNEAQ come from the germline V gene. The ends were cut back, 4 bases at V and 3 bases at J, with 12 bases in the middle. This CDR3 region has 14 residues. The CDR3 DNA follows: TGTGCCAGCAGCTCTCCGAGGGGAAAAGAGACCCAGTACTTC. Encoded protein: CASSSPRGKETQYF.

V gene TRBV5-8 combines with J gene TRBJ2-7, with a weak D call TRBD2 (5 bases). CDR3 length: 14 residues. With 0 bases removed from V and 6 bases from J, the gap between germline ends came to 13 bases. Germline CDR1 SGHTS, CDR2 YDEGEE. The CDR3 DNA follows: TGTGCCAGCAGCTTGGTAGGTTCCCGGGGCGAGCAGTACTTC. Residues: CASSLVGSRGEQYF.

This sequence joins TRBV9 and TRBJ2-1; 10 positions agree with TRBD2. Germline assignment: CDR1 SGDLS and CDR2 YYNGEE. The CDR3 runs 14 residues. The V gene end was trimmed by 5 bases and the J gene end by 6 bases; junction bases not matched to a gene: 5. CDR3 bases: TGTGCCAGCAGTCGACTAGCGGGCACCAATGAGCAGTTCTTC. The encoded protein is CASSRLAGTNEQFF.

This clone was seen a handful of times. The chain has TRBV6-4 and TRBJ1-1; 7 bases align to TRBD1. With V trimmed by 9 bases and J by 4 bases, 5 bases remained unmatched. From germline, CDR1 is MRHNA and CDR2 SNTAGT. The CDR3 contains 12 residues. CDR3 region: CARSTGVTEAFF. The CDR3 bases are TGTGCCAGATCTACAGGGGTCACTGAAGCTTTCTTT.

This clone has a count of ten or more. V gene TRBV7-2 combines with J gene TRBJ2-1, with D possibly matching TRBD2 (5 bases). V lost 2 bases to trimming and J lost 9 bases, with 8 bases between them. The CDR3 totals 12 residues. CDR1 SGHTA and CDR2 FQGNSA come from the germline V gene. In nucleotides, the CDR3 is TGTGCCAGCAGCTTAACTAGAGCTGAGCAGTTCTTC. Encoded protein: CASSLTRAEQFF.

V and J are TRBV5-4 and TRBJ1-1; no clear D. V lost 0 bases and J lost 0, with 3 bases in between. Germline values: CDR1 SGHNT, CDR2 YYREEE (reference sequence). The CDR3 runs to 13 residues. This CDR3 reads CASSLVLNTEAFF. The CDR3 nucleotides read TGTGCCAGCAGCTTGGTCCTGAACACTGAAGCTTTCTTT.

The chain couples TRBV7-2 to TRBJ2-7; maybe TRBD1 (7 bases). The CDR3 contains 15 residues. V lost 4 bases to trimming and J lost 4 bases, with 17 bases between them. The V gene's germline CDR1 is SGHTA and CDR2 FQGNSA. The CDR3 sequence is CASSSYRQGGYEQYF. The DNA of the CDR3 is TGTGCCAGCAGCTCCTATCGACAGGGAGGTTACGAGCAGTACTTC.

The chain joins TRBV19 to TRBJ1-2; D may be TRBD1 (6 bases). The germline V gene encodes CDR1 LNHDA and CDR2 SQIVND (reference sequence). V was pared by 3 bases and J by 10 bases, with 9 bases between. The CDR3 contains 11 residues. In nucleotides, the CDR3 is TGTGCCAGTAGTATCAGGGGTGTCTACACCTTC. Its protein is CASSIRGVYTF.

The chain combines TRBV5-4 with TRBJ2-5, with TRBD2 matching over 10 bases. Germline V CDR1 and CDR2: SGHNT, YYREEE (reference sequence). Unmatched junction bases numbered 3, after V lost 0 bases and J lost 1 base. CDR3 length: 16 amino acids. The CDR3 DNA reads as TGTGCCAGCAGCTTGGCGGCTAGCGGGGGCCAAGAGACCCAGTACTTC. Translated: CASSLAASGGQETQYF.

V and J are TRBV9 and TRBJ1-4, with D possibly TRBD1 on 6 matching bases. Germline V gene data show CDR1 as SGDLS and CDR2 as YYNGEE. This CDR3 is built from 15 residues. V lost 5 bases, J lost 5 bases, and 16 bases lay in between. The CDR3 is CASSLAWGANEKLFF. DNA for the CDR3: TGTGCCAGCAGTCTCGCTTGGGGGGCGAATGAAAAACTGTTTTTT.

The CDR3 DNA reads as TGTGCCAGCAGCACCCAAGCCGGGACTAGATACTACAATGAGCAGTTCTTC. Amino acid sequence: CASSTQAGTRYYNEQFF. The chain joins TRBV9 to TRBJ2-1; the match to TRBD2 covers 8 bases. Germline assignment: CDR1 SGDLS and CDR2 YYNGEE. The CDR3 consists of 17 residues. J was trimmed by 3 bases and V by 4 bases; bases with no gene match: 12.

The CDR3 DNA reads as TGTGCCAGAAGCTTAAGCATACTACAGGGGGATGAAGCTTTCTTT. Its translation is CARSLSILQGDEAFF. The chain has TRBV7-5 and TRBJ1-1; TRBD1, the D gene given by the table, was not confirmed from the DNA. TRBV7-5 is a documented pseudogene. The CDR3 length is 15 residues.

The chain has TRBV19 and TRBJ2-7; 7 bases match TRBD1. Per germline, CDR1 LNHDA and CDR2 SQIVND (reference sequence). V shed 5 bases and J 2 bases; nucleotides not matched to a gene: 6. This CDR3 region has 14 residues. The CDR3 loop is CASSPLTGTYEQYF. DNA for the CDR3: TGTGCCAGTAGTCCATTGACAGGGACCTACGAGCAGTACTTC.

The genes are TRBV9 and TRBJ2-7; 12 bases map to TRBD2. Germline CDR1 SGDLS, CDR2 YYNGEE. The CDR3 loop spans 15 amino acids. V dropped 3 bases and J dropped 1; count of bases not matched to a gene: 2. The CDR3: CASSEGLAGSYEQYF. The CDR3 DNA reads TGTGCCAGCAGCGAAGGACTAGCGGGATCCTACGAGCAGTACTTC.

This chain joins TRBV7-2 and TRBJ2-7, with TRBD2 as a possible D gene (6 bases). Trimming pared 6 bases from V and 7 bases from J, leaving 16 bases between. Germline CDR1 SGHTA, CDR2 FQGNSA. This CDR3 contains 13 residues. The DNA for the CDR3 is TGTGCCAGCAGTCCCAGCCTCCGGGGGGAGCAGTACTTC. This encodes CASSPSLRGEQYF.

The chain combines TRBV6-6 with TRBJ1-1; a possible D gene is TRBD1 (5 bases). Germline lookup yields CDR1 MNHNY and CDR2 SVGAGI (reference sequence). There are 12 residues in the CDR3. V was pared by 2 bases and J by 7 bases, with 8 bases between. This chain's CDR3 is CASSYLRDEAFF. The DNA of the CDR3 is TGTGCCAGCAGTTACCTCAGGGATGAAGCTTTCTTT.

The J gene is TRBJ2-7, the V gene TRBV27, with 14 bases fitting TRBD2. The CDR3 spans 14 residues. The trim removed 5 bases at V and 8 bases at J, leaving 5 bases unmatched. CDR1 and CDR2 (germline): MNHEY, SMNVEV (reference sequence). CDR3: CASSPGTSGGKQYF. In DNA form, the CDR3 reads TGTGCCAGCAGTCCCGGGACTAGCGGGGGAAAGCAGTACTTC.

V usage is TRBV5-4 and J usage is TRBJ2-2; D might be TRBD2 (6 bases). Per the germline V gene, CDR1 is SGHNT and CDR2 is YYREEE (reference sequence). V was pared by 0 bases and J by 9 bases, with 15 bases between. The CDR3 covers 15 residues. CDR3 protein: CASSLVLAAERELFF. CDR3 in DNA: TGTGCCAGCAGCTTGGTACTAGCTGCGGAGAGGGAGCTGTTTTTT.

The V and J genes are TRBV28 and TRBJ2-7; no clear D. Deletions cut 5 bases from V and 6 bases from J, with 26 bases between. Germline assignment: CDR1 MDHEN and CDR2 SYDVKM. This CDR3 contains 17 residues. The CDR3 nucleotides are TGTGCCAGCAGTCTTTCCCGCCTTGCCTACAGATACGTCGAGCAGTACTTC. It is translated as CASSLSRLAYRYVEQYF.

In this sample, this clone turned up once. This chain uses TRBV14 with TRBJ2-2; D gene ambiguous. With 4 bases removed from V and 7 bases from J, the gap between germline ends came to 10 bases. The CDR3 extends over 13 amino acids. Germline values: CDR1 SGHDN, CDR2 FVKESK. CDR3 amino acids: CASSRASVGELFF. The DNA for the CDR3 is TGTGCCAGCAGCCGAGCCTCCGTCGGGGAGCTGTTTTTT.

The chain recombines TRBV9 with TRBJ1-3; 7 bases fit TRBD1. V trimming: 5 bases; J trimming: 0 bases; junction bases outside the gene matches: 2. The CDR3 extends over 14 amino acids. Germline-derived CDR1 and CDR2 are SGDLS and YYNGEE. The CDR3 nucleotides are TGTGCCAGCAGTTCAGGGGGCTCTGGAAACACCATATATTTT. It encodes CASSSGGSGNTIYF.

The rearrangement links TRBV5-6 to TRBJ2-1; 7 bases are shared with TRBD2. The CDR3 extends over 16 amino acids. The trim removed 1 base at V and 8 bases at J, leaving 12 bases unmatched. CDR1 and CDR2 from the germline V gene are SGHDT and YYEEEE. CDR3 amino acids: CASSLWTYVGGDEQFF. CDR3 DNA sequence: TGTGCCAGCAGCTTGTGGACGTACGTTGGGGGGGATGAGCAGTTCTTC.

This clone appeared a few times. The V gene is TRBV7-2, the J gene TRBJ2-2; 7 nucleotides match TRBD2. Losses at the gene ends were 5 bases for V and 7 bases for J; bases not matched to a gene: 7. This CDR3 region has 14 residues. Germline loops: CDR1 SGHTA, CDR2 FQGNSA. In DNA form, the CDR3 reads TGTGCCAGCAGCCCGAGTTGGGGGGGCGGGGAGCTGTTTTTT. Its protein is CASSPSWGGGELFF.

The rearrangement uses TRBV5-4 and TRBJ1-4, with 7 positions matching TRBD1. Germline trimming cut 3 bases from V and 4 bases from J; bases unmatched to any gene: 3. CDR1 is SGHNT and CDR2 is YYREEE in the germline V gene (reference sequence). This CDR3 comprises 14 residues. CDR3 sequence (DNA): TGTGCCAGCAGCTCGGGACAGAATAATGAAAAACTGTTTTTT. This codes for CASSSGQNNEKLFF.

The count of this clone is one. The chain combines TRBV7-6 with TRBJ2-7; 7 nucleotides agree with TRBD1. The V gene's germline CDR1 is SGHVS and CDR2 FNYEAQ. The V segment lost 5 bases and the J segment 5 bases; nucleotides outside the gene matches: 3. This CDR3 region has 12 residues. CDR3 DNA: TGTGCCAGCAGCGTAGACAGGGACGAGCAGTACTTC. It codes for CASSVDRDEQYF.

The chain uses TRBV6-5 and TRBJ2-1; TRBD1 matches at 10 bases. The J segment lost 7 bases and the V segment lost 8 bases, leaving 5 bases of the junction unmatched. The CDR3 totals 13 residues. Germline V CDR1 and CDR2: MNHEY, SVGAGI. For the CDR3, the DNA is TGTGCCAGCTACGCGGGACAGGGGAATGAGCAGTTCTTC. It yields the protein CASYAGQGNEQFF.

This clone occurred a few times. This chain connects TRBV7-9 to TRBJ2-7; D perhaps matches TRBD1 (7 bases). The germline V gene has CDR1 SEHNR and CDR2 FQNEAQ (reference sequence). Trimming left V 8 bases short and J 1 base short, with 12 bases between. The CDR3 consists of 13 residues. Here the CDR3 reads CASGRGRSYEQYF. In DNA form, the CDR3 reads TGTGCCAGCGGCAGGGGGAGGTCCTACGAGCAGTACTTC.

The chain is built from TRBV5-1 and TRBJ1-5; tentative D call: TRBD1 (6 bases). Germline V gene lookup returns CDR1 SGHRS and CDR2 YFSETQ. The CDR3 loop spans 13 amino acids. V was shortened by 3 bases and J by 4 bases, with 8 bases between the two germline ends. In nucleotides, the CDR3 is TGCGCCAGCAGCTCCGGACAGAATCAGCCCCAGCATTTT. Its translation: CASSSGQNQPQHF.